A single sample is the source of the 10 T cell receptor beta chains below, sequenced in a study of T cell repertoires in cytomegalovirus infection. TCRdb re-called the reads through MiXCR, storing one row per CDR3 protein. The sample carries some 220,000 distinct CDR3 sequences, more than 9% recorded once. The material sequenced was PBMCs. The receptors derive from a human donor in good health (CMV status not recorded). Some clones in this sample may be carry-over from other donors' samples.

This clonotype was seen repeatedly, ten times or more. The chain recombines TRBV7-2 with TRBJ1-5; the D is unclear. Trimming stripped 8 bases from V and 4 bases from J, with 12 bases between. Germline CDR1 SGHTA, CDR2 FQGNSA. This CDR3 has 13 amino acids. The CDR3 loop is CASGRTGNQPQHF. CDR3 DNA: TGTGCCAGCGGTAGGACGGGGAATCAGCCCCAGCATTTT.

This clonotype was recorded many times. The chain couples TRBV19 to TRBJ2-7; no clear D. The CDR3 runs to 18 residues. With 8 bases removed from V and 2 bases from J, the gap between germline ends came to 28 bases. Germline loops: CDR1 LNHDA, CDR2 SQIVND (reference sequence). The CDR3 bases are TGTGCCAGTTCGACCGCTAGTGCCGTGCGTCACAATCCCTACGAGCAGTACTTC. This translates into CASSTASAVRHNPYEQYF.

In its sample, this clonotype was seen a few times. The rearrangement links TRBV28 to TRBJ2-7; 10 bases line up with TRBD1. Per germline, CDR1 MDHEN and CDR2 SYDVKM. Trimming at V came to 8 bases and at J to 3 bases, leaving 7 bases not matched to a gene. The CDR3 sequence is 14 residues long. In DNA, the CDR3 is TGTGCCAGCGACAGGGGGCCGGGTTTCTACGAGCAGTACTTC. Residues: CASDRGPGFYEQYF. Full variable domain (remainder filled in from reference TRBV28 and TRBJ2-7): DVKVTQSSRYLVKRTGEKVFLECVQDMDHENMFWYRQDPGLGLRLIYFSYDVKMKEKGDIPEGYSVSREKKERFSLILESASTNQTSMYLCASDRGPGFYEQYFGPGTRLTVT.

In this sample, this clonotype turned up many times. The chain combines TRBV7-2 with TRBJ1-1, with a possible D match to TRBD1 (5 bases). V lost 7 bases and J lost 6, with 21 bases in between. CDR1 is SGHTA, CDR2 FQGNSA, per germline. The length of the CDR3 is 15 residues. CDR3: CASTPGVWEYAEAFF. Here the CDR3 DNA reads TGTGCCAGCACCCCGGGGGTTTGGGAATACGCTGAAGCTTTCTTT. The full variable domain, completed using reference TRBV7-2 and TRBJ1-1, is GAGVSQSPSNKVTEKGKDVELRCDPISGHTALYWYRQSLGQGLEFLIYFQGNSAPDKSGLPSDRFSAERTGGSVSTLTIQRTQQEDSAVYLCASTPGVWEYAEAFFGQGTRLTVV.

This chain uses TRBV28 with TRBJ2-5, with D tentatively TRBD1 or TRBD2 (5 bases each). This CDR3 is built from 14 residues. Per germline, CDR1 MDHEN and CDR2 SYDVKM. Trimming cost V 5 bases and J 7 bases, with 17 bases left between them. The CDR3 is CASSIDPGRLTQYF. The CDR3 coding sequence is TGTGCCAGCAGTATCGATCCGGGACGCTTGACCCAGTACTTC.

This clonotype showed up many times. The rearrangement links TRBV7-2 to TRBJ2-7, with TRBD2 as a possible D gene (5 bases). CDR3 length: 14 residues. Between the trimmed V and J ends, which lost 4 bases and 4 bases, there was a span of 14 bases. Germline lookup yields CDR1 SGHTA and CDR2 FQGNSA. CDR3: CASSSRGGAYEQYF. The CDR3 nucleotides read TGTGCCAGCAGCTCCAGAGGAGGAGCGTACGAGCAGTACTTC.

The CDR3 DNA reads TGTGCCAGCTCACGACAGGGGGCGAGCCAAGAGACCCAGTACTTC. Its translation is CASSRQGASQETQYF. The chain combines TRBV18 with TRBJ2-5, with 10 bases matching TRBD1. The CDR3 loop spans 15 amino acids. V gave up 4 bases and J gave up 1 base; unmatched junction bases: 3. CDR1 KGHSH and CDR2 LQKENI come from the germline V gene.

V gene TRBV2 combines with J gene TRBJ1-1; 8 bases are a match to TRBD1. The CDR3 has 15 residues. V lost 1 base and J lost 2; bases outside the gene matches: 3. Germline loops: CDR1 SNHLY, CDR2 FYNNEI. The CDR3 sequence: CASSEGQGYNTEAFF. Here the CDR3 DNA reads TGTGCCAGCAGTGAAGGACAGGGGTATAACACTGAAGCTTTCTTT. Together with reference TRBV2 and TRBJ1-1, the CDR3 gives the full variable domain: EPEVTQTPSHQVTQMGQEVILRCVPISNHLYFYWYRQILGQKVEFLVSFYNNEISEKSEIFDDQFSVERPDGSNFTLKIRSTKLEDSAMYFCASSEGQGYNTEAFFGQGTRLTVV.

This chain uses TRBV28 with TRBJ2-3, with D unresolved. Germline lookup yields CDR1 MDHEN and CDR2 SYDVKM. The CDR3 is 16 amino acids. Trimming stripped 0 bases from V and 0 bases from J, with 10 bases between. CDR3: CASSLWGGESTDTQYF. The CDR3 bases are TGTGCCAGCAGTTTATGGGGCGGAGAAAGCACAGATACGCAGTATTTT.

This clonotype has more than one count but fewer than ten. This rearrangement joins TRBV29-1 to TRBJ1-1, with D tentatively TRBD1 (6 bases). Germline values: CDR1 SQVTM, CDR2 ANQGSEA. V shed 7 bases and J shed 2 bases, with 14 bases lying between them. The CDR3 has 13 amino acids. The CDR3 DNA follows: TGCAGCGCTGGCAGGACAGTCAACACTGAAGCTTTCTTT. It is translated as CSAGRTVNTEAFF. The full variable domain, completed using reference TRBV29-1 and TRBJ1-1, is SAVISQKPSRDICQRGTSLTIQCQVDSQVTMMFWYRQQPGQSLTLIATANQGSEATYESGFVIDKFPISRPNLTFSTLTVSNMSPEDSSIYLCSAGRTVNTEAFFGQGTRLTVV.